The 21 T cell receptor beta chains reported below all come from one sample, sequenced in a study of blood T cell repertoires in COVID-19. Sequenced by immunoSEQ multiplex PCR; TCRdb stores in-frame clones only, minus some. Of over 100,000 clones in the sample, roughly 76% were seen once. The sequenced sample consisted of peripheral blood. These receptors were obtained from a human donor in a cohort sampled during active COVID-19.

This clone occurred a few times. The rearrangement joins TRBV30 to TRBJ1-5; D gene ambiguous. Trimming cost V 0 bases and J 2 bases, with 5 bases left between them. Germline loops: CDR1 GTSNPN, CDR2 SVGIG (reference sequence). The CDR3 spans 13 residues. The CDR3 region is CAWSVTGNQPQHF. The CDR3 DNA sequence: TGTGCCTGGAGTGTGACTGGCAATCAGCCCCAGCATTTT. Full variable domain (remainder filled in from reference TRBV30 and TRBJ1-5): SQTIHQWPATLVQPVGSPLSLECTVEGTSNPNLYWYRQAAGRGLQLLFYSVGIGQISSEVPQNLSASRPQDRQFILSSKKLLLSDSGFYLCAWSVTGNQPQHFGDGTRLSIL.

This clone occurred once. The chain combines TRBV7-2 with TRBJ1-3; 10 bases are shared with TRBD1. The CDR3 contains 17 residues. Germline trimming cut 5 bases from V and 3 bases from J; bases unmatched to any gene: 10. Germline CDR1 and CDR2: SGHTA and FQGNSA. As DNA, the CDR3 is TGTGCCAGCAGCCTCAGACAGGGGGCAGTGGGTGGAAACACCATATATTTT. It translates to CASSLRQGAVGGNTIYF.

The chain employs TRBV7-9 and TRBJ1-2, with 8 bases fitting TRBD1. This CDR3 is built from 18 residues. The germline V gene encodes CDR1 SEHNR and CDR2 FQNEAQ (reference sequence). J lost 0 bases, V lost 8 bases, and 17 bases had no gene match. As DNA, the CDR3 is TGTGCCAGCTCTTTAGCGATATCCGGGACAGGATCTAACTATGGCTACACCTTC. This gives the protein CASSLAISGTGSNYGYTF.

The chain combines TRBV9 with TRBJ1-2, with 8 positions matching TRBD1. The CDR3 totals 17 residues. The germline V gene has CDR1 SGDLS and CDR2 YYNGEE. The junction had 13 bases not matched to a gene; V was cut back by 4 bases and J by 2 bases. The CDR3 sequence is CASSPRTGRVENYGYTF. DNA of the CDR3: TGTGCCAGCAGCCCTAGGACAGGGAGGGTGGAAAACTATGGCTACACCTTC.

The chain couples TRBV13 to TRBJ2-4; TRBD1 matches at 8 bases. V dropped 4 bases and J dropped 3; count of bases not matched to a gene: 8. From germline, CDR1 is PRHDT and CDR2 FYEKMQ (reference sequence). The CDR3 runs 16 residues. The CDR3 nucleotides are TGTGCCAGCAGCTCAGACAGGGGATTGAGCAAAAACATTCAGTACTTC. It is translated as CASSSDRGLSKNIQYF.

The chain carries TRBV4-2 and TRBJ2-1; TRBD2 matches at 12 bases. The CDR3 consists of 15 residues. V gave up 1 base and J gave up 7 bases; unmatched junction bases: 2. Germline lookup yields CDR1 LGHNA and CDR2 YNFKEQ. CDR3 loop: CASSQASGRGNEQFF. The CDR3 DNA follows: TGTGCCAGCAGCCAAGCTAGCGGGAGGGGGAATGAGCAGTTCTTC.

V gene TRBV13 combines with J gene TRBJ1-2, with D maybe TRBD1 (6 bases). Trimming shortened V by 5 bases and J by 3 bases, and 16 bases separated the two germline ends. The CDR3 loop spans 15 amino acids. Germline CDR1 is PRHDT and CDR2 is FYEKMQ (reference sequence). This CDR3 is CASSPLRGRDYGYTF. The CDR3 coding sequence is TGTGCCAGCAGCCCCTTGCGGGGGCGGGACTATGGCTACACCTTC.

J is TRBJ1-4 and V is TRBV4-2; D remains unclear. V lost 3 bases, J lost 6 bases, and 17 bases lay in between. This CDR3 region has 16 residues. Germline CDR1 and CDR2: LGHNA and YNFKEQ. The CDR3 DNA sequence: TGTGCCAGCAGCCAGGACTGGACGGTCCCTCATGAAAAACTGTTTTTT. Translation: CASSQDWTVPHEKLFF.

For this clone: Other DNA sequences in this specimen translate into the identical CDR3. The chain employs TRBV7-9 and TRBJ1-3, with D tentatively TRBD1 (5 bases). Germline V gives CDR1 SEHNR, CDR2 FQNEAQ (reference sequence). The ends were cut back, 1 base at V and 0 bases at J, with 7 bases in the middle. The CDR3 is 15 residues long. CDR3 nucleotide sequence: TGTGCCAGCAGCTTAGTGCAGGGCTCTGGAAACACCATATATTTT. This gives the protein CASSLVQGSGNTIYF.

In this sample, this clone turned up once. The chain uses TRBV5-1 and TRBJ1-2, with 7 positions matching TRBD1. The ends lost 4 bases at V and 8 bases at J; junction bases unmatched: 8. CDR3 length equals 13 residues. The V gene's germline CDR1 is SGHRS and CDR2 YFSETQ. The CDR3 region has the DNA TGCGCCAGCAGCGAAACAACAGGGGACGGCTACACCTTC. The encoded protein is CASSETTGDGYTF.

This clone was observed a few times. CDR3 coding DNA: TGTGCCAGCAGCGTAGAGCCCTACGGGTCCTGGGGGCCAGATACGCAGTATTTT. Translated: CASSVEPYGSWGPDTQYF. V and J are TRBV9 and TRBJ2-3; D perhaps matches TRBD1 (6 bases). Trimming cost V 0 bases and J 4 bases, with 21 bases left between them. The CDR3 contains 18 residues. CDR1 SGDLS and CDR2 YYNGEE come from the germline V gene.

The chain links TRBV7-2 to TRBJ2-3; TRBD2 matches at 10 bases. V lost 0 bases to trimming and J lost 1 base; unmatched junction nucleotides: 13. The CDR3 is 20 amino acids. CDR1 and CDR2 from the germline V gene are SGHTA and FQGNSA. CDR3 in DNA: TGTGCCAGCAGCTTAGCTCCTATCTCCTACGGGACTAGCGGCACAGATACGCAGTATTTT. It specifies CASSLAPISYGTSGTDTQYF.

The rearrangement links TRBV27 to TRBJ1-2, with TRBD1 matching over 11 bases. The CDR3 totals 15 residues. Germline V gene lookup returns CDR1 MNHEY and CDR2 SMNVEV (reference sequence). Unmatched junction bases numbered 4, after V lost 0 bases and J lost 7 bases. CDR3 nucleotides: TGTGCCAGCAGTTTATCCGGGACAGGGGGTGGTGGCTACACCTTC. This sequence encodes CASSLSGTGGGGYTF.

The rearrangement uses TRBV28 and TRBJ1-4; 7 bases line up with TRBD1. Trimming took 5 bases from V and 0 from J; bases not matched to a gene: 3. This CDR3 has 15 residues. Germline V gives CDR1 MDHEN, CDR2 SYDVKM. CDR3 residues: CASSPDRTTNEKLFF. In DNA, the CDR3 is TGTGCCAGCAGTCCGGACAGGACAACTAATGAAAAACTGTTTTTT.

The V gene is TRBV6-5, the J gene TRBJ1-5, with D uncertain. Trimming took off 6 bases at V and 2 bases at J, with 14 bases between the two ends. CDR1 MNHEY and CDR2 SVGAGI come from the germline V gene. The CDR3 extends over 15 amino acids. The CDR3 reads CASRKEGLGNQPQHF. CDR3 nucleotides: TGTGCCAGCAGGAAAGAGGGTCTTGGCAATCAGCCCCAGCATTTT.

V and J are TRBV6-4 and TRBJ2-1, with 8 positions matching TRBD2. The CDR3 totals 15 residues. Germline V CDR1 and CDR2: MRHNA, SNTAGT. V lost 0 bases and J lost 8; bases outside the gene matches: 6. The CDR3 reads CASSDSGLGRDEQFF. For the CDR3, the DNA is TGTGCCAGCAGTGACTCAGGACTCGGGAGGGATGAGCAGTTCTTC.

V and J are TRBV6-8 and TRBJ2-7; D remains unclear. Germline-derived CDR1 and CDR2 are MNHGY and SAAAGT. The CDR3 runs to 11 residues. This CDR3 is CATAASYEQYF. CDR3 in DNA: TGTGCAACTGCCGCTTCCTACGAGCAGTACTTC.

This clone was counted between two and nine times. The chain combines TRBV6-6 with TRBJ2-7, with a weak D call TRBD1 (6 bases). The CDR3 totals 15 residues. Trimming shortened V by 6 bases and J by 2 bases, and 17 bases separated the two germline ends. Looked up from germline, CDR1 is MNHNY and CDR2 is SVGAGI (reference sequence). The CDR3: CASRVNRDIPYEQYF. The CDR3 DNA reads TGTGCCAGCAGGGTCAACCGGGACATCCCCTACGAGCAGTACTTC.

The V gene is TRBV24-1, the J gene TRBJ1-1; D is uncertain. V lost 2 bases and J lost 7, with 7 bases in between. The CDR3 is 12 amino acids. Germline V gene lookup returns CDR1 KGHDR and CDR2 SFDVKD. CDR3 coding DNA: TGTGCCACCAGTGATTGGCGGAATGAAGCTTTCTTT. It specifies CATSDWRNEAFF.

The genes are TRBV15 and TRBJ2-1; possible D gene TRBD2, 5 bases. The germline V and J ends were trimmed by 8 bases and 0 bases, with 11 bases remaining between them. This CDR3 comprises 14 residues. Germline V gene lookup returns CDR1 LNHNV and CDR2 YYDKDF (reference sequence). CDR3 region: CATGPAGSYNEQFF. The DNA for the CDR3 is TGTGCCACCGGCCCGGCGGGCTCCTACAATGAGCAGTTCTTC.

V is TRBV30 and J is TRBJ2-7; 11 bases fit TRBD2. J lost 2 bases, V lost 4 bases, and 7 bases had no gene match. The germline gives CDR1 GTSNPN, CDR2 SVGIG (reference sequence). The CDR3 spans 15 residues. The CDR3 loop reads CAWTSSGRPPYEQYF. The CDR3 DNA sequence: TGTGCCTGGACCTCTAGCGGGAGGCCCCCCTACGAGCAGTACTTC.